The clone carrying this T cell receptor beta chain was picked up many times. The sample originates from a study of blood T cells in healthy people across ages. Study-wide background: Roughly one uniquely barcoded beta molecule per two T cells was captured.

A second PCR, run for roughly 7 to 12 cycles, used a sample-barcoded 5' primer plus a J-beta primer mix. TCRdb ran MiXCR on the 5' RACE reads and lists one entry per CDR3 protein. Here the sample spans about 640,000 distinct CDR3 sequences, 58% being singletons. CDR3 size: 15 residues. Germline trimming cut 6 bases from V and 3 bases from J; bases unmatched to any gene: 7. CDR1 and CDR2 from the germline V gene are MDHEN and SYDVKM. The rearrangement links TRBV28 to TRBJ2-3; 9 nucleotides match TRBD2. Sequencing input: blood. This TCR was sampled from a man aged 55 to 70 in good health. The CDR3, as DNA: TGTGCCAGCAGACGTGGCGGGGGGGCTACAGATACGCAGTATTTT. Translation: CASRRGGGATDTQYF.